This T cell receptor beta chain comes out of a study of CD8+ T cells in alopecia areata. As for treatment: oral pan-JAK inhibitor, 5-10 mg twice daily. cDNA reverse transcribed from extracted RNA served as the sequencing template. The repertoire was sequenced with immunoSEQ multiplex PCR; TCRdb's copy has only in-frame clones and lacks some. The sample carries 150,000 to 200,000 clones, roughly 64% recorded once. Findings and limits, study-wide: Especially in alopecia totalis/universalis, lesional scalp showed greater clonality than normal scalp did. Scalp clonality and expanded CD8+ clones among the top 100 fell significantly with tofacitinib.

CDR1 SGHTA and CDR2 FQGNSA come from the germline V gene. The CDR3 length is 17 residues. The V and J ends lost 1 base and 0 bases respectively, with 14 bases between them. The sample holds one count of this clone. Antigen unknown. V and J are TRBV7-2 and TRBJ2-3, with a possible D match to TRBD2 (6 bases). The sequence was collected from a human donor with alopecia areata. The source material was CD4+ T cells sorted from blood, sampled at week 24, from a patient treated with tofacitinib. CDR3 loop: CASSLVALAPSTDTQYF. As DNA, the CDR3 is TGTGCCAGCAGCTTAGTGGCCCTAGCGCCTAGCACAGATACGCAGTATTTT.